This T cell receptor beta chain originates from a study of blood T cell repertoires in COVID-19. Study information: Some COVID-19 samples were acute and others convalescent; all came from the United States, Italy and Spain.

Profiled with immunoSEQ multiplex PCR; TCRdb holds only in-frame clones, not every one. This table holds 200,000 to 250,000 clones, about 90% found once. Individuals in the exposed group had encountered a COVID-19 case within 2 weeks preceding study entry. The CDR3 is 16 residues long. Germline V CDR1 and CDR2: SGHRS, YFSETQ. The V segment lost 4 bases and the J segment 3 bases; nucleotides outside the gene matches: 9. The chain is built from TRBV5-1 and TRBJ2-1, with 8 bases fitting TRBD1. The sequenced sample consisted of PBMCs or T cells enriched from blood (not recorded which). The clonotype comes from a middle-aged man who had been exposed to COVID-19. This chain's CDR3 is CASSRAGTGFYNEQFF. Written as DNA, the CDR3 is TGCGCCAGCAGCAGGGCCGGGACAGGCTTCTACAATGAGCAGTTCTTC. Full variable domain (remainder filled in from reference TRBV5-1 and TRBJ2-1): KAGVTQTPRYLIKTRGQQVTLSCSPISGHRSVSWYQQTPGQGLQFLFEYFSETQRNKGNFPGRFSGRQFSNSRSEMNVSTLELGDSALYLCASSRAGTGFYNEQFFGPGTRLTVL.